This T cell receptor (beta chain) was profiled in a study of control samples from healthy donors and cancer patients. Clones were read by immunoSEQ multiplex PCR, and TCRdb kept only the in-frame ones, dropping some. The repertoire holds around 130,000 clones, with approximately 90% as singletons. V was cut by 2 bases and J by 3 bases, with 8 bases left in between. Germline V lookup: CDR1 SNHLY, CDR2 FYNNEI. The CDR3 spans 13 residues. The chain combines TRBV2 with TRBJ2-7; unclear D gene. Source material: blood. The TCR sequence derives from a man aged 18 to 29 in good health. CDR3 loop: CASSESGYYEQYF. CDR3 nucleotide sequence: TGTGCCAGCAGTGAATCGGGTTACTACGAGCAGTACTTC.